The 11 T cell receptor beta chains in this list originate from one sample, sequenced in a study of blood T cell repertoires in COVID-19. Sequencing was performed with immunoSEQ multiplex PCR; in TCRdb, only in-frame clones are kept and a portion is missing. Among 180,000 or so clones listed, about 75% were seen once. The sample comprised peripheral blood. These receptors came from a woman between 50 and 59 years old with active or convalescent COVID-19.

This rearrangement joins TRBV2 to TRBJ1-1; 7 positions match TRBD1. J was trimmed by 1 base and V by 5 bases; bases with no gene match: 4. Germline V gene data show CDR1 as SNHLY and CDR2 as FYNNEI. This CDR3 is 14 amino acids long. CDR3: CASSPTGENTEAFF. CDR3 coding DNA: TGTGCCAGCAGTCCTACAGGGGAGAACACTGAAGCTTTCTTT.

The genes are TRBV7-8 and TRBJ2-2, with 9 bases lining up with TRBD2. Unmatched junction bases numbered 9, after V lost 4 bases and J lost 3 bases. The CDR3 covers 17 residues. The germline CDR1 and CDR2 sequences are SGHVS and FQNEAQ. CDR3 amino acids: CASSWVTGGRDTGELFF. The CDR3 nucleotides are TGTGCCAGCAGCTGGGTCACGGGCGGGAGGGACACCGGGGAGCTGTTTTTT.

The sample holds a few counts of this clone. The gene calls are TRBV2 and TRBJ1-1, with 7 nucleotides matching TRBD1. The CDR3 loop spans 12 amino acids. Trimming removed 6 bases from V and 8 bases from J; junction bases left unmatched: 6. Germline CDR1 and CDR2: SNHLY and FYNNEI. The CDR3 DNA follows: TGTGCCAGCAGACCTGACAGGGCCGAAGCTTTCTTT. This gives the protein CASRPDRAEAFF.

J is TRBJ1-2 and V is TRBV28, with D possibly being TRBD1 (5 bases). V gave up 5 bases and J gave up 7 bases, with 11 bases separating them. The CDR3 has 12 residues. Per germline, CDR1 MDHEN and CDR2 SYDVKM. This chain's CDR3 is CASSPERGGYTF. The CDR3 region has the DNA TGTGCCAGCAGTCCCGAAAGGGGTGGCTACACCTTC.

The genes are TRBV30 and TRBJ1-2; D perhaps matches TRBD1 (5 bases). The germline V gene has CDR1 GTSNPN and CDR2 SVGIG (reference sequence). This CDR3 spans 12 amino acids. V lost 3 bases to trimming and J lost 7 bases, with 12 bases between them. The CDR3 DNA reads as TGTGCCTGGAGAATGGGGCCTCTTGGCTACACCTTC. It is translated as CAWRMGPLGYTF.

The chain has TRBV7-3 and TRBJ2-6; 7 bases are shared with TRBD1. CDR3 length: 17 residues. Germline assignment: CDR1 SGHTA and CDR2 FQGTGA. After removal of 5 bases from V and 0 bases from J, the junction contained 7 bases not matched to a gene. The CDR3 nucleotides read TGTGCCAGCAGCCCACAGGGGCTTAGCTCTGGGGCCAACGTCCTGACTTTC. This codes for CASSPQGLSSGANVLTF. The whole variable domain, filled in from reference TRBV7-3 and TRBJ2-6, reads GAGVSQTPSNKVTEKGKYVELRCDPISGHTALYWYRQSLGQGPEFLIYFQGTGAADDSGLPNDRFFAVRPEGSVSTLKIQRTERGDSAVYLCASSPQGLSSGANVLTFGAGSRLTVL.

The genes are TRBV7-6 and TRBJ1-1, with TRBD1 matching over 7 bases. Looked up from germline, CDR1 is SGHVS and CDR2 is FNYEAQ. The junction had 6 bases not matched to a gene; V was cut back by 5 bases and J by 0 bases. This CDR3 contains 15 residues. In DNA, the CDR3 is TGTGCCAGCAGCCCCCGACAGGGTATGAACACTGAAGCTTTCTTT. It yields the protein CASSPRQGMNTEAFF.

The chain links TRBV7-2 to TRBJ2-5, with TRBD2 identical over 8 bases. With 0 bases clipped from V and 4 bases from J, the junction kept 1 base outside the gene matches. This CDR3 comprises 14 residues. CDR1 and CDR2 from the germline V gene are SGHTA and FQGNSA. CDR3 loop: CASSLAGLGETQYF. The DNA of the CDR3 is TGTGCCAGCAGCTTAGCGGGACTAGGAGAGACCCAGTACTTC.

The chain links TRBV19 to TRBJ2-3, with D possibly matching TRBD2 (6 bases). Germline V gives CDR1 LNHDA, CDR2 SQIVND (reference sequence). V dropped 3 bases and J dropped 1 base, with 11 bases sitting between them. CDR3 length equals 15 residues. CDR3 protein: CASSIGGVGTDTQYF. For the CDR3, the DNA is TGTGCCAGTAGTATTGGCGGGGTCGGCACAGATACGCAGTATTTT.

This clone appeared a few times. The chain links TRBV18 to TRBJ1-1; D is possibly TRBD1 (6 bases). Trimming pared 3 bases from V and 8 bases from J, leaving 10 bases between. CDR1 is KGHSH and CDR2 is LQKENI in the germline V gene. The CDR3 runs to 12 residues. Written as DNA, the CDR3 is TGTGCCAGCTCACCCGGACAGTCGGAAGCTTTCTTT. Amino acid sequence: CASSPGQSEAFF.

The chain employs TRBV19 and TRBJ2-3; 10 bases fit TRBD2. This CDR3 has 16 amino acids. Germline V gene data show CDR1 as LNHDA and CDR2 as SQIVND (reference sequence). J lost 5 bases, V lost 1 base, and 6 bases had no gene match. CDR3 nucleotides: TGTGCCAGTAGTATAGCTGCTAGCGGGGGCGGAGATACGCAGTATTTT. It is translated as CASSIAASGGGDTQYF. Full variable domain (outside the CDR3, taken from reference TRBV19 and TRBJ2-3): DGGITQSPKYLFRKEGQNVTLSCEQNLNHDAMYWYRQDPGQGLRLIYYSQIVNDFQKGDIAEGYSVSREKKESFPLTVTSAQKNPTAFYLCASSIAASGGGDTQYFGPGTRLTVL.